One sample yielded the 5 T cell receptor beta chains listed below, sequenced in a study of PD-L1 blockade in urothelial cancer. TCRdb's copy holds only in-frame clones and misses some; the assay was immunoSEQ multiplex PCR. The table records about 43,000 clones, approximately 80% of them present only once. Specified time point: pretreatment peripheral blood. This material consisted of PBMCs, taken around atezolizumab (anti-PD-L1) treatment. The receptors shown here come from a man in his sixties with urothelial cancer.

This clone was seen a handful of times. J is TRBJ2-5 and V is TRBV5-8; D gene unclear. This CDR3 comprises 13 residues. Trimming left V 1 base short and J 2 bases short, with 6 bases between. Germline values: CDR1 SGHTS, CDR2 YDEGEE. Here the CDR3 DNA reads TGTGCCAGCAGCTTGCGGTTTCAAGAGACCCAGTACTTC. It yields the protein CASSLRFQETQYF.

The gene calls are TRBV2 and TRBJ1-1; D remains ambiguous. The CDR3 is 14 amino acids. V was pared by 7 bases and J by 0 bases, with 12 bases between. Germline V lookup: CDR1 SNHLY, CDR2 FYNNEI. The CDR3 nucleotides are TGTGCCAGCAAGATCCAGGAAGTGAACACTGAAGCTTTCTTT. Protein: CASKIQEVNTEAFF. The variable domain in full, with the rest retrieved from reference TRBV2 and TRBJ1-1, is EPEVTQTPSHQVTQMGQEVILRCVPISNHLYFYWYRQILGQKVEFLVSFYNNEISEKSEIFDDQFSVERPDGSNFTLKIRSTKLEDSAMYFCASKIQEVNTEAFFGQGTRLTVV.

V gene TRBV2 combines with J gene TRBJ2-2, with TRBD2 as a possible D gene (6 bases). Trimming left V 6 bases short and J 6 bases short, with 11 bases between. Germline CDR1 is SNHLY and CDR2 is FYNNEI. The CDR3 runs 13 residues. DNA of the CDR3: TGTGCCAGCAGGATTACTAGCCCCGGGGAGCTGTTTTTT. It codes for CASRITSPGELFF.

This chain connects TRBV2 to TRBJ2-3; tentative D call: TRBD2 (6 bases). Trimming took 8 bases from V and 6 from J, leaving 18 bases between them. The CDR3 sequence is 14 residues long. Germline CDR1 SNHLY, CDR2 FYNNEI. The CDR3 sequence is CASRIGSGGDTQYF. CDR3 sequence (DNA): TGTGCCAGCCGAATCGGTAGCGGTGGGGATACGCAGTATTTT.

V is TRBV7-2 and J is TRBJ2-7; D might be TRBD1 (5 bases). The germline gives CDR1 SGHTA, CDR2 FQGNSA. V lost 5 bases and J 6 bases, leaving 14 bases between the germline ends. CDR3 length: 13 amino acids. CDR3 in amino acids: CASSPAAGFEQYF. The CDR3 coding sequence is TGTGCCAGCAGCCCTGCCGCAGGGTTCGAGCAGTACTTC.